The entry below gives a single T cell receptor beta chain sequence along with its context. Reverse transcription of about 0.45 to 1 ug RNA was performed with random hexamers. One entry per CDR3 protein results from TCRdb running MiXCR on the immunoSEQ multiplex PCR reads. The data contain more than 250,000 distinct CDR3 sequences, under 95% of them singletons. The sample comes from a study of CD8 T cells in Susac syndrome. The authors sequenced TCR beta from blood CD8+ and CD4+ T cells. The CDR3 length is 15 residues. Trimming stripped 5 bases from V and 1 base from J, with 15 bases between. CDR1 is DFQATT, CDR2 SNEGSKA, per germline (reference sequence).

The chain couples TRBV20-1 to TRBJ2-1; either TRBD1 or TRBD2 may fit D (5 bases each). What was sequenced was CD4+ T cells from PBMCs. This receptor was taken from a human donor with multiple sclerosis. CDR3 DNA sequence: TGCAGTGCTCCTACTATGGGGGTGTCCTACAATGAGCAGTTCTTC. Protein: CSAPTMGVSYNEQFF.